The TCR beta chain under discussion was sequenced for a study of Ad26.COV2.S vaccination and SARS-CoV-2 variants. Only in-frame clones appear in the TCRdb table, and some are missing; sequencing was by immunoSEQ multiplex PCR. Among some 330,000 clones listed, roughly 90% were seen once. Treatment described: roughly 20 received Ad26.COV2.S at low or high dose, single or two shots; roughly five received placebo; per-sample allocation not given. Samples analyzed were those drawn on day 63 after the first vaccine or placebo injection. Cohort 1b enrolled adults aged 18-55 years in Boston. The study, taken as a whole, reports: Spike-specific TCR breadth was greater in vaccine than placebo recipients.

To note about this clone: Its antigen is as yet unknown.

This CDR3 region has 15 residues. The V end was cut by 2 bases, the J end by 5 bases, with 16 bases between. The germline V gene has CDR1 SGHRS and CDR2 YFSETQ. The sequence was collected from a person between 18 and 65 years old who received the Ad26.COV2.S COVID-19 vaccine or a placebo. The sample in question was peripheral blood, obtained in a trial of Ad26.COV2.S vaccine versus placebo. The J gene is TRBJ1-1, the V gene TRBV5-1; TRBD1 might be the D (5 bases). CDR3 sequence (DNA): TGCGCCAGCAGCTTAGGTCAGGGTACTGGGACTGAAGCTTTCTTT. Translating it yields CASSLGQGTGTEAFF.